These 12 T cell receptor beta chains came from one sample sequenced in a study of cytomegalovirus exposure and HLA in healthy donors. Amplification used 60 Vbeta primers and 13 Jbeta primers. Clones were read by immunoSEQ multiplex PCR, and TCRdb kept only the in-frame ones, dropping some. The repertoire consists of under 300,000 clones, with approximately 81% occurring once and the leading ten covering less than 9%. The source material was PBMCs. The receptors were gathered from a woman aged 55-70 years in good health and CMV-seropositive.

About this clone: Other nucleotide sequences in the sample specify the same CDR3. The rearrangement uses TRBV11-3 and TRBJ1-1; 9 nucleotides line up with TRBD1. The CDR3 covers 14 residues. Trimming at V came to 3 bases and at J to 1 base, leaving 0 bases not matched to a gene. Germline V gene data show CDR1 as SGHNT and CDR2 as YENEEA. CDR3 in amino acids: CASSLGQGNTEAFF. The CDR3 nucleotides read TGTGCCAGCAGCTTGGGACAGGGGAACACTGAAGCTTTCTTT.

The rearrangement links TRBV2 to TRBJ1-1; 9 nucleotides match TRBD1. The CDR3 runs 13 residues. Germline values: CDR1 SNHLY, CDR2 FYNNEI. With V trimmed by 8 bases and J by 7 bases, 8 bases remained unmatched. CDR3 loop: CASGTGLQVEAFF. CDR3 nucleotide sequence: TGTGCCAGCGGGACAGGGTTACAGGTTGAAGCTTTCTTT.

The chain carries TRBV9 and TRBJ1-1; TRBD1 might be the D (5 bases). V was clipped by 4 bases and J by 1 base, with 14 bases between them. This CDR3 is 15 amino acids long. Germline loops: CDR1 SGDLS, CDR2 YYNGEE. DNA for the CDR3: TGTGCCAGCAGCCCCGGCGGCGGGGCGAACACTGAAGCTTTCTTT. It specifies CASSPGGGANTEAFF.

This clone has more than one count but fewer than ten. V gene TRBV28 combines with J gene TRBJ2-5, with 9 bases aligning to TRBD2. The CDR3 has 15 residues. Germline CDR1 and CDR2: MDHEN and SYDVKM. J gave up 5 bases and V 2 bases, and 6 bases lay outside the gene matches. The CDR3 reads CASSLPSSGIETQYF. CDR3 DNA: TGTGCCAGCAGTTTACCTTCTAGCGGGATCGAGACCCAGTACTTC.

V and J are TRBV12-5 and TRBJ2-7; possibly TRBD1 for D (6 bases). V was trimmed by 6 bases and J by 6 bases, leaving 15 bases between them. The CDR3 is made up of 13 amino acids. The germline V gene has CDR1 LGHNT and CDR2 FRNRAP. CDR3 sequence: CASGHGQPREQYF. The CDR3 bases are TGTGCTAGTGGGCACGGACAGCCCCGCGAGCAGTACTTC.

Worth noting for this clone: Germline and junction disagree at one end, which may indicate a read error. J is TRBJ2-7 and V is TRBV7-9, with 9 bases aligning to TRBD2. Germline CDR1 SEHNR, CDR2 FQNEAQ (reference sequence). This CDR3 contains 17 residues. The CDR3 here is CSSSPRGRREGSYEQYF. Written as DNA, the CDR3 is TGTTCCAGCAGCCCCCGGGGCCGGCGGGAGGGCTCCTACGAGCAGTACTTC.

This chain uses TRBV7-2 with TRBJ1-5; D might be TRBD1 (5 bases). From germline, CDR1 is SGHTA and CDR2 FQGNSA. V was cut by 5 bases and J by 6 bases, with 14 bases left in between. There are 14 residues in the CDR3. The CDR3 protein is CASSAQGYGQPQHF. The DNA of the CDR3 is TGTGCCAGCAGCGCCCAGGGATACGGTCAGCCCCAGCATTTT.

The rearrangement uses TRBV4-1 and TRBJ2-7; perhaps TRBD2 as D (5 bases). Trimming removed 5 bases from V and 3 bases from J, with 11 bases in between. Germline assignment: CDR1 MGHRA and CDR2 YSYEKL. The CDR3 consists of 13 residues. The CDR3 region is CASSSRANYEQYF. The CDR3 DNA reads TGCGCCAGCAGCTCGCGGGCCAACTACGAGCAGTACTTC.

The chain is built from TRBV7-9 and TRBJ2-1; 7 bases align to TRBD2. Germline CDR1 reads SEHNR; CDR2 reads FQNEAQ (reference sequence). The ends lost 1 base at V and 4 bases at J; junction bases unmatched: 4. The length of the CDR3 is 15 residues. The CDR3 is CASSLGGSGYNEQFF. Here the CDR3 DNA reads TGTGCCAGCAGCTTAGGCGGGAGCGGATACAATGAGCAGTTCTTC.

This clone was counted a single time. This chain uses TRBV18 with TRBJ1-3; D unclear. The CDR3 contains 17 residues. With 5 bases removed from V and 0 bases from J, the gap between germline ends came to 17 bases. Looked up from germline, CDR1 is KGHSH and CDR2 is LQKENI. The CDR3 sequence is CASSIFSSSPSGNTIYF. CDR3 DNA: TGTGCCAGCTCAATTTTTTCCAGTTCGCCCTCTGGAAACACCATATATTTT.

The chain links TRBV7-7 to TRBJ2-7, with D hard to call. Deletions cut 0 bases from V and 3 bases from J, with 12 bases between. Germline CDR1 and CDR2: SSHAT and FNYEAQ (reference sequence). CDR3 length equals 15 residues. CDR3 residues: CASSLAPGTGYEQYF. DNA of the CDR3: TGTGCCAGCAGCTTAGCCCCCGGCACGGGCTACGAGCAGTACTTC.

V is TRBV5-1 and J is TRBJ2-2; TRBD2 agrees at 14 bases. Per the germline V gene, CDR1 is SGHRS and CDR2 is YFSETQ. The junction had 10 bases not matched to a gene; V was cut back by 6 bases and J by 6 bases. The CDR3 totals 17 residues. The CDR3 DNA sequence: TGCGCCAGCAACACCGGGACTAGCGGGAGTAGGGCCGGGGAGCTGTTTTTT. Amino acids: CASNTGTSGSRAGELFF. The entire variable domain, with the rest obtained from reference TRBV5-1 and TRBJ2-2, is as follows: KAGVTQTPRYLIKTRGQQVTLSCSPISGHRSVSWYQQTPGQGLQFLFEYFSETQRNKGNFPGRFSGRQFSNSRSEMNVSTLELGDSALYLCASNTGTSGSRAGELFFGEGSRLTVL.